The 28 T cell receptor beta chains below were found in one sample sequenced in a study of T cell changes during pregnancy in multiple sclerosis. Assay used: immunoSEQ multiplex PCR; TCRdb lists only in-frame clones, some missing. The profile shows around 40,000 clones, around 92% of them singletons. The sequencing here drew on CD8+ T cells from peripheral blood mononuclear cells, taken in the second trimester of pregnancy. All receptors come from a female donor with multiple sclerosis, enrolled in a pregnancy study.

This rearrangement joins TRBV29-1 to TRBJ1-2; D gene uncertain. Trimming cost V 3 bases and J 4 bases, with 12 bases left between them. Germline values: CDR1 SQVTM, CDR2 ANQGSEA. The CDR3 is 13 residues long. The CDR3, as DNA: TGCAGCGTTGATCAGTCGGGGTCCTATGGCTACACCTTC. Translation gives CSVDQSGSYGYTF.

This clone was seen a single time. This chain connects TRBV7-9 to TRBJ1-1; maybe TRBD1 (5 bases). Trimming removed 4 bases at V and 8 bases at J, with 14 bases between. The CDR3 length is 13 residues. Germline V gene lookup returns CDR1 SEHNR and CDR2 FQNEAQ (reference sequence). The CDR3 nucleotides are TGTGCCAGCAGCTCGGAGGGGCCCCTAGAAGCTTTCTTT. It encodes CASSSEGPLEAFF.

This rearrangement joins TRBV27 to TRBJ1-1; possibly TRBD1 for D (6 bases). V lost 8 bases, J lost 6 bases, and 16 bases lay in between. Germline CDR1 MNHEY, CDR2 SMNVEV (reference sequence). This CDR3 is 13 amino acids long. CDR3 loop: CASWGPATAEAFF. The CDR3 nucleotides are TGTGCCAGCTGGGGGCCGGCAACCGCTGAAGCTTTCTTT.

The chain carries TRBV7-2 and TRBJ1-2; D possibly corresponds to TRBD1 (5 bases). V lost 5 bases and J 1 base, leaving 11 bases between the germline ends. Germline loops: CDR1 SGHTA, CDR2 FQGNSA. CDR3 length: 14 amino acids. The CDR3 spells CASSPLGRNYGYTF. The DNA of the CDR3 is TGTGCCAGCAGCCCGTTGGGGCGTAACTATGGCTACACCTTC.

The CDR3 bases are TGTGCCAGTAGCGCAACAGGGCACGAGCAGTACTTC. It is translated as CASSATGHEQYF. The chain employs TRBV19 and TRBJ2-7; weak D call: TRBD1 (6 bases). The CDR3 consists of 12 residues. Germline values: CDR1 LNHDA, CDR2 SQIVND (reference sequence). Trimming left V 6 bases short and J 5 bases short, with 11 bases between.

This chain links TRBV4-3 with TRBJ2-7; D gene unclear. Germline assignment: CDR1 LGHNA and CDR2 YSLEER. This CDR3 comprises 11 residues. Deletions cut 3 bases from V and 5 bases from J, with 5 bases between. The chain's CDR3 is CASSQGHEQYF. The CDR3 bases are TGCGCCAGCAGCCAGGGCCACGAGCAGTACTTC.

The V gene is TRBV27, the J gene TRBJ2-7, with D perhaps TRBD1 (6 bases). Germline V gene data show CDR1 as MNHEY and CDR2 as SMNVEV (reference sequence). Trimming pared 5 bases from V and 5 bases from J, leaving 13 bases between. The CDR3 covers 13 residues. The DNA of the CDR3 is TGTGCCAGCAGTACCCACCGGGACAACGAGCAGTACTTC. Protein sequence: CASSTHRDNEQYF.

This chain connects TRBV19 to TRBJ1-1; 7 bases are shared with TRBD1. Germline CDR1 and CDR2: LNHDA and SQIVND (reference sequence). The CDR3 spans 13 residues. J lost 6 bases, V lost 3 bases, and 4 bases had no gene match. The CDR3 here is CASSIGDSPEAFF. The CDR3 DNA is TGTGCCAGTAGTATTGGGGACAGCCCTGAAGCTTTCTTT.

The rearrangement links TRBV9 to TRBJ1-2; 8 bases align to TRBD1. The CDR3 contains 15 residues. The V gene end was trimmed by 2 bases and the J gene end by 6 bases; junction bases not matched to a gene: 9. Germline values: CDR1 SGDLS, CDR2 YYNGEE. The CDR3 DNA sequence: TGTGCCAGCAGCGTTCGAAGGACAGGGTTAGATGGCTACACCTTC. It is translated as CASSVRRTGLDGYTF.

This sequence joins TRBV5-8 and TRBJ1-5; D uncertain. This CDR3 spans 16 amino acids. Looked up from germline, CDR1 is SGHTS and CDR2 is YDEGEE. The V end lost 0 bases, the J end lost 1 base, and 11 bases lay between the germline ends. The CDR3 spells CASSLAGGLSNQPQHF. Here the CDR3 DNA reads TGTGCCAGCAGCTTGGCTGGCGGTTTAAGCAATCAGCCCCAGCATTTT.

The chain couples TRBV30 to TRBJ2-4; D is possibly TRBD1 (5 bases). This CDR3 region has 14 residues. Germline assignment: CDR1 GTSNPN and CDR2 SVGIG (reference sequence). V was trimmed by 3 bases and J by 3 bases, leaving 12 bases between them. CDR3 sequence (DNA): TGTGCCTGGAGGGGGCCGGTAGGCAAAAACATTCAGTACTTC. Translated: CAWRGPVGKNIQYF.

The V call is TRBV19, the J call TRBJ2-3; TRBD2 matches 13 bases. Germline CDR1 LNHDA, CDR2 SQIVND (reference sequence). V lost 2 bases to trimming and J lost 3 bases; unmatched junction nucleotides: 2. The CDR3 runs to 16 residues. CDR3: CASSIRLAGGTDTQYF. CDR3 bases: TGTGCCAGTAGTATAAGACTAGCGGGAGGTACAGATACGCAGTATTTT.

This chain joins TRBV19 and TRBJ1-1; 8 nucleotides line up with TRBD1. The CDR3 covers 15 residues. CDR1 and CDR2 from the germline V gene are LNHDA and SQIVND (reference sequence). The trim removed 6 bases at V and 0 bases at J, leaving 6 bases unmatched. CDR3 sequence: CASSRGQGLNTEAFF. The CDR3 DNA reads TGTGCCAGTAGCCGAGGACAGGGCTTGAACACTGAAGCTTTCTTT.

This clone has just one count. The rearrangement joins TRBV19 to TRBJ1-2; 7 bases match TRBD1. The CDR3 is 12 residues long. J was trimmed by 7 bases and V by 7 bases; bases with no gene match: 6. Germline V gives CDR1 LNHDA, CDR2 SQIVND (reference sequence). The CDR3 bases are TGTGCCAGTAAGACAGGGATCATTGGCTACACCTTC. Translated, it gives CASKTGIIGYTF.

This sequence joins TRBV19 and TRBJ1-2, with a possible D match to TRBD1 (5 bases). Germline-derived CDR1 and CDR2 are LNHDA and SQIVND (reference sequence). V was shortened by 2 bases and J by 1 base, with 5 bases between the two germline ends. The CDR3 totals 13 residues. The CDR3 DNA is TGTGCCAGTAGTATACAGGGTAACTATGGCTACACCTTC. Translated: CASSIQGNYGYTF.

V is TRBV15 and J is TRBJ1-5; a weak D match, TRBD1 (5 bases). With 0 bases removed from V and 3 bases from J, the gap between germline ends came to 9 bases. Germline V gene lookup returns CDR1 LNHNV and CDR2 YYDKDF (reference sequence). The CDR3 runs 15 residues. Here the CDR3 reads CATSRDRGVNQPQHF. The CDR3 DNA reads as TGTGCCACCAGCAGAGATCGGGGGGTCAATCAGCCCCAGCATTTT. The full variable domain, with the rest looked up from reference TRBV15 and TRBJ1-5, is DAMVIQNPRYQVTQFGKPVTLSCSQTLNHNVMYWYQQKSSQAPKLLFHYYDKDFNNEADTPDNFQSRRPNTSFCFLDIRSPGLGDTAMYLCATSRDRGVNQPQHFGDGTRLSIL.

The chain employs TRBV19 and TRBJ1-1; 11 positions match TRBD1. Unmatched junction bases numbered 3, after V lost 5 bases and J lost 1 base. Germline V lookup: CDR1 LNHDA, CDR2 SQIVND (reference sequence). This CDR3 has 15 residues. CDR3: CASSLGTGGNTEAFF. Here the CDR3 DNA reads TGTGCCAGTAGTCTCGGGACAGGGGGGAACACTGAAGCTTTCTTT.

The V and J genes are TRBV5-1 and TRBJ1-1; D gene ambiguous. Trimming pared 1 base from V and 11 bases from J, leaving 24 bases between. The CDR3 is made up of 16 amino acids. Looked up from germline, CDR1 is SGHRS and CDR2 is YFSETQ. The CDR3 region is CASSLYGIVPPMVAFF. DNA for the CDR3: TGCGCCAGCAGCTTGTACGGGATAGTCCCGCCGATGGTCGCTTTCTTT.

This clone was seen only once. V is TRBV15 and J is TRBJ1-5; TRBD1 matches 8 bases. The CDR3 is made up of 16 amino acids. Per the germline V gene, CDR1 is LNHNV and CDR2 is YYDKDF (reference sequence). V was clipped by 3 bases and J by 6 bases; unmatched bases: 10. CDR3: CATSRVRQGSSQPQHF. In DNA, the CDR3 is TGTGCCACCAGCAGGGTCCGACAGGGGAGTTCTCAGCCCCAGCATTTT.

The chain employs TRBV19 and TRBJ1-1; no clear D. CDR3 length: 15 residues. V was trimmed by 2 bases and J by 5 bases, leaving 15 bases between them. Germline values: CDR1 LNHDA, CDR2 SQIVND (reference sequence). As DNA, the CDR3 is TGTGCCAGTAGTATAACGCCCCGAGGGTGGACTGAAGCTTTCTTT. Translated: CASSITPRGWTEAFF. The entire variable domain, with the rest obtained from reference TRBV19 and TRBJ1-1, is as follows: DGGITQSPKYLFRKEGQNVTLSCEQNLNHDAMYWYRQDPGQGLRLIYYSQIVNDFQKGDIAEGYSVSREKKESFPLTVTSAQKNPTAFYLCASSITPRGWTEAFFGQGTRLTVV.

J is TRBJ1-6 and V is TRBV11-2, with unresolved D. Trimming took 5 bases from V and 4 from J, leaving 9 bases between them. The CDR3 runs to 14 residues. From germline, CDR1 is SGHAT and CDR2 FQNNGV. The CDR3 loop reads CASSAGIYNSPLHF. Here the CDR3 DNA reads TGTGCCAGCAGCGCCGGGATTTATAATTCACCCCTCCACTTT.

The chain has TRBV4-2 and TRBJ1-1, with D tentatively TRBD1 (6 bases). Germline CDR1 is LGHNA and CDR2 is YNFKEQ. V gave up 1 base and J gave up 0 bases, with 15 bases separating them. The CDR3 length is 17 residues. CDR3 amino acids: CASSQAQGRFMNTEAFF. The CDR3 bases are TGTGCCAGCAGCCAAGCACAGGGACGCTTTATGAACACTGAAGCTTTCTTT.

The chain combines TRBV5-1 with TRBJ2-7; D perhaps matches TRBD2 (6 bases). Deletions cut 0 bases from V and 3 bases from J, with 10 bases between. This CDR3 is built from 14 residues. The germline V gene has CDR1 SGHRS and CDR2 YFSETQ. Here the CDR3 reads CASSLGWGDYEQYF. As DNA, the CDR3 is TGCGCCAGCAGCTTGGGCTGGGGGGACTACGAGCAGTACTTC.

V is TRBV11-2 and J is TRBJ2-7; TRBD1 matches at 9 bases. The CDR3 has 14 residues. Germline-derived CDR1 and CDR2 are SGHAT and FQNNGV. V was pared by 7 bases and J by 10 bases, with 14 bases of the junction left unmatched. CDR3: CASTLGTGSSVQYF. The DNA of the CDR3 is TGTGCCAGCACCCTCGGGACAGGGTCATCCGTTCAGTACTTC.

The chain uses TRBV9 and TRBJ2-1, with 8 positions matching TRBD2. The trim removed 5 bases at V and 5 bases at J, leaving 6 bases unmatched. The CDR3 has 14 residues. Germline values: CDR1 SGDLS, CDR2 YYNGEE. The CDR3 region has the DNA TGTGCCAGCAGTGCCGGGGGGGTAAACAATGAGCAGTTCTTC. It codes for CASSAGGVNNEQFF.

The chain couples TRBV6-1 to TRBJ2-1; maybe TRBD2 (5 bases). Per the germline V gene, CDR1 is MNHNS and CDR2 is SASEGT. V dropped 2 bases and J dropped 2 bases, with 19 bases sitting between them. The CDR3 totals 18 residues. The CDR3 here is CASSEYSTVARAYNEQFF. CDR3 nucleotide sequence: TGTGCCAGCAGTGAATACAGTACCGTAGCGCGGGCCTACAATGAGCAGTTCTTC.

The chain joins TRBV7-9 to TRBJ1-2; 8 bases are shared with TRBD1. Germline CDR1 SEHNR, CDR2 FQNEAQ (reference sequence). The CDR3 runs to 16 residues. With V trimmed by 9 bases and J by 3 bases, 15 bases remained unmatched. In DNA, the CDR3 is TGTGCCAGTCAAACATTGACAGGGGAGGCTGACTATGGCTACACCTTC. The encoded protein is CASQTLTGEADYGYTF.

V and J are TRBV6-5 and TRBJ2-1; TRBD2 might be the D (5 bases). There are 15 residues in the CDR3. V was shortened by 0 bases and J by 7 bases, with 13 bases between the two germline ends. Germline CDR1 is MNHEY and CDR2 is SVGAGI. The CDR3 DNA is TGTGCCAGCAGTTACTCGAGGACTCTAAGAAATGAGCAGTTCTTC. The encoded protein is CASSYSRTLRNEQFF.